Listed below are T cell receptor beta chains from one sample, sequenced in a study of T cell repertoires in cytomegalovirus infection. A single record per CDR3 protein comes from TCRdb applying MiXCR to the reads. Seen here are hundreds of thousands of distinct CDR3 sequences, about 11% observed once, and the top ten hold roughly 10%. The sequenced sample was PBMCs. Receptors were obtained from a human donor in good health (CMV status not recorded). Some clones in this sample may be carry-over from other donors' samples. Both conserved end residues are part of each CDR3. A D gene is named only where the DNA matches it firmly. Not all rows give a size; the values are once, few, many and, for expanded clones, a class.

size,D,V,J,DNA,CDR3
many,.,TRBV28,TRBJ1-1,TGTGCCAGCAGCTTCGGGGGGTTTGGAACTGAAGCTTTCTTT,CASSFGGFGTEAFF
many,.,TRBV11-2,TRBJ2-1,TGTGCCAGCAGCTTACCGGGACTTACAATGAATGAGCAGTTCTTC,CASSLPGLTMNEQFF
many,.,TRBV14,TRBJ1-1,TGTGCCAGCAGCGCACGGGACAAGGGGTCTGAAGCTTTCTTT,CASSARDKGSEAFF
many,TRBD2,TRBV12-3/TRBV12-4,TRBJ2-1,TGTGCCAGCAGTGGACTAGCGGCTAACAATGAGCAGTTCTTC,CASSGLAANNEQFF
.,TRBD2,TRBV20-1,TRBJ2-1,TGCAGTGCTAGAATCCAAGCGGGAGGGTACAATGAGCAGTTCTTC,CSARIQAGGYNEQFF
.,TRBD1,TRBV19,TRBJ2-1,TGTGCCAGTAGTCCACTCCCGGGACAGGGTCACAATGAGCAGTTCTTC,CASSPLPGQGHNEQFF
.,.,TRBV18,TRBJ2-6,TGTGCCAGCTCACCAGGCACAGTGGCTTTCTCTGGGGCCAACGTCCTGACTTTC,CASSPGTVAFSGANVLTF
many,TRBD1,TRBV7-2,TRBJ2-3,TGTGCCAGCAGCTTAACAGGGGCCTACTTGGATACGCAGTATTTT,CASSLTGAYLDTQYF
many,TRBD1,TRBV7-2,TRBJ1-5,TGTGCCAGCAGCTTTGGGACAGGCGGAATGCCCCAGCATTTT,CASSFGTGGMPQHF
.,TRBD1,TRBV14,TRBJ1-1,TGTGCCAGCAGCCAAACGACAGGGAGGTCTGAAGCTTTCTTT,CASSQTTGRSEAFF
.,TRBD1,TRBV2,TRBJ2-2,TGTGCCAGCGAACAGGGGGCGAAGGCCGGGGAGCTGTTTTTT,CASEQGAKAGELFF
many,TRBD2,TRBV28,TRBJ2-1,TGTGCCAGTGTCAAAGCGGGAGGGCCCTCGAATGAGCAGTTCTTC,CASVKAGGPSNEQFF
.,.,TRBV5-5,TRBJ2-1,TGTGCCAGCAGCTTGGCGACGGAGCAGTTCTTC,CASSLATEQFF
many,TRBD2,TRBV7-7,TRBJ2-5,TGTGCCAGCAGCTCGAGACTAGCGGGGATGGGAGAGACCCAGTACTTC,CASSSRLAGMGETQYF
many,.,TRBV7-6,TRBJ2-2,TGTGCCAGCAGCTTCGGCCGGACCACGAACACCGGGGAGCTGTTTTTT,CASSFGRTTNTGELFF
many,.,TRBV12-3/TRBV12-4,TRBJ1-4,TGTGCCAGCAGCCCAGCTTCAGCAACTAATGAAAAACTGTTTTTT,CASSPASATNEKLFF
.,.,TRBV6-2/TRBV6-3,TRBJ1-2,TGTGCCAGCTTCGACTATCCAGGGGCGCGGGGCTACACCTTC,CASFDYPGARGYTF
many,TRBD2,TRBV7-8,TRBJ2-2,TGTGCCAGCAGCCCGTGGCCGCGGGAGGGCCGATATGGCGGGGAGCTGTTTTTT,CASSPWPREGRYGGELFF
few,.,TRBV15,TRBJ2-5,TGTGCCACCAGCAGAGTGAGTTCCCAAGAGACCCAGTACTTC,CATSRVSSQETQYF
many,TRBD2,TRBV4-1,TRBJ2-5,TGCGCCAGCAGCCACCCTCAGGCGGGGGAAGAGACCCAGTACTTC,CASSHPQAGEETQYF
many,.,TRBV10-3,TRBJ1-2,TGTGCCATCAGGGGGGCCGCCGTAGGGGACTATGGCTACACCTTC,CAIRGAAVGDYGYTF
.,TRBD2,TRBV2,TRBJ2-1,TGTGCCAGCAGTGGGGGTAGCGGGAGATCGAATGAGCAGTTCTTC,CASSGGSGRSNEQFF
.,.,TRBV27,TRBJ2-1,TGTGCCAGCAGTCAACAGGGACCCTACAATGAGCAGTTCTTC,CASSQQGPYNEQFF
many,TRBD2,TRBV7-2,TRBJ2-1,TGTGCCAGCAGTCGACTAGCGGGGAGCTCCTACAATGAGCAGTTCTTC,CASSRLAGSSYNEQFF
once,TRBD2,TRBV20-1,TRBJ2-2,TGCAGTGGGCTCCCGACTAGCGGGAGGGCCGACGGGGTGCTGTTTTTT,CSGLPTSGRADGVLFF
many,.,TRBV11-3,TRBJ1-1,TGTGCCAGCAGCTTAGTAAGGGACACTGAAGCTTTCTTT,CASSLVRDTEAFF
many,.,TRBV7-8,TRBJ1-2,TGTGCCAGCAGCCCTTGGGGGGGATCCACCTATGGCTACACCTTC,CASSPWGGSTYGYTF
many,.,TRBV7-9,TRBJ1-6,TGTGCCAGCAGGGTGGACGGTACTAATAATTCACCCCTCCACTTT,CASRVDGTNNSPLHF
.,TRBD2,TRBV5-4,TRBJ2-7,TGTGCCAGCAGCCCTAGCGGGAGAGACTACGAGCAGTACTTC,CASSPSGRDYEQYF
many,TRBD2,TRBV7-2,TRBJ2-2,TGTGCCAGCAGCGTGGGACTAGCGGGAGTAGGTGGGGAGCTGTTTTTT,CASSVGLAGVGGELFF
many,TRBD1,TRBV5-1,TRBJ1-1,TGCGCCAGCAGCGTTCCGGGACAGGAAACTGAAGCTTTCTTT,CASSVPGQETEAFF
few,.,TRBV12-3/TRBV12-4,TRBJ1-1,TGTGCCAGCAGTTTAGCTCTGGACAGTGAAGCTTTCTTT,CASSLALDSEAFF
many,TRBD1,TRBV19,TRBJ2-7,TGTGCCAGTAGTGGACGGGACAGGGAGTATTCCGAGCAGTACTTC,CASSGRDREYSEQYF
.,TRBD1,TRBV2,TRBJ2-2,TGTGTCAGCGCCCGAGACAGGGCGAACACCGGGGAGCTGTTTTTT,CVSARDRANTGELFF
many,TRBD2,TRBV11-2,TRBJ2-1,TGTGCCAGCAGCCTGTGGACTAGCGGGGACAATGAGCAGTTCTTC,CASSLWTSGDNEQFF
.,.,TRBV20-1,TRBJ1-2,TGCAGTGCTAGAGAGAACTATGGCTACACCTTC,CSARENYGYTF
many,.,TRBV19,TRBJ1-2,TGTGCCAGTAGTTCCCGGGGTAATGATGGCTACACCTTC,CASSSRGNDGYTF
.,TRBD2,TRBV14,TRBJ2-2,TGTGCCAGCAGCCAGAAAATTACTAGCGGGTTCACCGGGGAGCTGTTTTTT,CASSQKITSGFTGELFF
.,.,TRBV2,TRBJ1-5,TGTGCCAGCAGCCAAATGGTGGGGAGCAATCAGCCCCAGCATTTT,CASSQMVGSNQPQHF
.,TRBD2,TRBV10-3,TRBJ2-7,TGTGCCATTACCGCGGGACTAGCCTACGAGCAGTACTTC,CAITAGLAYEQYF
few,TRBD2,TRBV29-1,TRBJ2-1,TGCAGCGTTGTAGTCACTAGCGGGAGCTCCTACAATGAGCAGTTCTTC,CSVVVTSGSSYNEQFF
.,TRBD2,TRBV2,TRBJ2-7,TGTGCCAGCAAAAGAGAACGGGAGGGCCTTTCCTACGAGCAGTACTTC,CASKREREGLSYEQYF
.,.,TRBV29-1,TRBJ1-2,TGCAGCGTTGAAGATCGGGGGGGCGTTGGCTACACCTTC,CSVEDRGGVGYTF
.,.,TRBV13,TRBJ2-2,TGTGCCAGCAGCCTAGGGGGTTGGGGTAACACCGGGGAGCTGTTTTTT,CASSLGGWGNTGELFF
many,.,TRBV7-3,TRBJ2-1,TGTGCCAGCAGCTTAACTAGCGAAAACTACAATGAGCAGTTCTTC,CASSLTSENYNEQFF
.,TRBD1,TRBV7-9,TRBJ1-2,TGTGCCAGCAGCCAACTCGGACAGGAGTACACCTTC,CASSQLGQEYTF
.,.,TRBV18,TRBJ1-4,TGTGCCAGCTCACAGACCGTCTTGGGCGAAAAACTGTTTTTT,CASSQTVLGEKLFF
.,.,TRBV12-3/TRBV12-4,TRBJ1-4,TGTGCCAGCACTTTGACAGCCGCTAATGAAAAACTGTTTTTT,CASTLTAANEKLFF
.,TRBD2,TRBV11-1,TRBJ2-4,TGTGCCAGCAGCCCCCGTCGGGCGGGGGGTTCGAACATTCAGTACTTC,CASSPRRAGGSNIQYF
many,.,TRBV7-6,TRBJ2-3,TGTGCCAGCAGCTCCGCCTATGAGACAGGAAGCACAGATACGCAGTATTTT,CASSSAYETGSTDTQYF
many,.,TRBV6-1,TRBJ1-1,TGTGCCAGCGGCCGGGGGATGCTCACTGAAGCTTTCTTT,CASGRGMLTEAFF
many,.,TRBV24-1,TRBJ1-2,TGTGCCACCAGTGACAGGGATGGCTACACCTTC,CATSDRDGYTF
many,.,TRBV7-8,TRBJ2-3,TGTGCCAGCAGCTTAGGGTGGTTCACAGATACGCAGTATTTT,CASSLGWFTDTQYF
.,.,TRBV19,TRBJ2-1,TGTGCCAGTACCCGAAGGGGGACGGGGGAAGAGCAGTTCTTC,CASTRRGTGEEQFF
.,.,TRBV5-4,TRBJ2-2,TGTGCCAGCAGCTTGGCGATGGGAAACACCGGGGAGCTGTTTTTT,CASSLAMGNTGELFF
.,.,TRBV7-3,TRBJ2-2,TGTGCCAGCAACTGGACAGAGTACACCGGGGAGCTGTTTTTT,CASNWTEYTGELFF
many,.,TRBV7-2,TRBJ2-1,TGTGCCAGCAGCGCCCCCTCAAGCATTGAGCAGTTCTTC,CASSAPSSIEQFF
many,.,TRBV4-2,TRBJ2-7,TGTGCCAGCAGCCAAGATTGGGGCTCCTACGAGCAGTACTTC,CASSQDWGSYEQYF